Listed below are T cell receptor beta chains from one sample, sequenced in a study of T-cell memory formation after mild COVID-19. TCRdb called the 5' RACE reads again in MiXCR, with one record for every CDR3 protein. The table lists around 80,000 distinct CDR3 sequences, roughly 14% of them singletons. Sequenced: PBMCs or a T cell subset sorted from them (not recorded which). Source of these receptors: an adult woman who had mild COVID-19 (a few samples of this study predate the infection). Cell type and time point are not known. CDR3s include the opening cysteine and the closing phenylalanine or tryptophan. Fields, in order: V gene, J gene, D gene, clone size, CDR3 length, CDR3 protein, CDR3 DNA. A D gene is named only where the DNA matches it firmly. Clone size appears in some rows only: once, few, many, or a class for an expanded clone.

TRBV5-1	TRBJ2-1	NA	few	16	CASSSVGRVGWDEQFF	TGCGCCAGCAGCTCGGTGGGCCGTGTGGGGTGGGATGAGCAGTTCTTC
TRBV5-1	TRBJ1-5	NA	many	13	CASSPEGIQPQHF	TGCGCCAGCAGCCCAGAAGGGATTCAGCCCCAGCATTTT
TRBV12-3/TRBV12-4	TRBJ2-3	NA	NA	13	CASSLAPLDTQYF	TGTGCCAGCAGTTTAGCCCCGCTGGATACGCAGTATTTT
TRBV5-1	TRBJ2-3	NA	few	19	CASSLRMVGAPTSTDTQYF	TGCGCCAGCAGCTTACGAATGGTAGGAGCTCCAACTAGCACAGATACGCAGTATTTT
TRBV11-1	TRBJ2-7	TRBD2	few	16	CASSLTSTSGAYEQYF	TGTGCCAGCAGCTTAACGTCTACTAGCGGGGCCTACGAGCAGTACTTC
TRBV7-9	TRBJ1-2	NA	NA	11	CASSLDSGYTF	TGTGCCAGCAGCTTAGACAGTGGCTACACCTTC
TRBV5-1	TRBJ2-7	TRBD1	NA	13	CASSSTTGHEQYF	TGCGCCAGCAGCTCCACGACAGGGCACGAGCAGTACTTC
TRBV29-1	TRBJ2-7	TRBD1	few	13	CSVQQGDAYEQYF	TGCAGCGTTCAACAGGGGGACGCCTACGAGCAGTACTTC
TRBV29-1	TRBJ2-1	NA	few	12	CSVGDRYNEQFF	TGCAGCGTTGGTGACAGATACAATGAGCAGTTCTTC
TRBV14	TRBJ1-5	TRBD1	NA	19	CASSHRRSVQGRRGQPQHF	TGTGCCAGCAGCCATCGGCGATCGGTACAGGGGAGGCGGGGTCAGCCCCAGCATTTT
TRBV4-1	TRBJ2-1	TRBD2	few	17	CASSQRKAGVSYNEQFF	TGCGCCAGCAGCCAGAGGAAAGCGGGAGTCTCCTACAATGAGCAGTTCTTC
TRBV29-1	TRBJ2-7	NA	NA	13	CSVGDGGFYEQYF	TGCAGCGTTGGGGACGGTGGATTCTACGAGCAGTACTTC
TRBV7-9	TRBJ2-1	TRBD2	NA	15	CASRLAYGPRNEQFF	TGTGCCAGCAGACTAGCGTATGGGCCGAGGAATGAGCAGTTCTTC
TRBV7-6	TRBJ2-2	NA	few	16	CASRPPRGRGTGELFF	TGTGCCAGCAGACCACCCCGGGGGCGCGGCACCGGGGAGCTGTTTTTT
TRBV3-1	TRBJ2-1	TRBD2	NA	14	CASSPAAGTNEQFF	TGTGCCAGCAGCCCCGCAGCGGGAACAAATGAGCAGTTCTTC
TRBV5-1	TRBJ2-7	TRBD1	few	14	CASSLGTGGFEQYF	TGCGCCAGCAGCCTCGGGACAGGGGGTTTCGAGCAGTACTTC
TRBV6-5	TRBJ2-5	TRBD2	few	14	CASSVASGRETQYF	TGTGCCAGCAGTGTGGCTAGCGGAAGGGAGACCCAGTACTTC
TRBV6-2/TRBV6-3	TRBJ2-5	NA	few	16	CASSQGLFADQETQYF	TGTGCCAGCAGTCAAGGACTATTTGCCGACCAAGAGACCCAGTACTTC
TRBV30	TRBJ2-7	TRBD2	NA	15	CAWSVPERGTYEQYF	TGTGCCTGGAGTGTCCCTGAGCGGGGGACCTACGAGCAGTACTTC
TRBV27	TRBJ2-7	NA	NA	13	CASSSGTLYEQYF	TGTGCCAGCAGCTCCGGGACTCTTTACGAGCAGTACTTC
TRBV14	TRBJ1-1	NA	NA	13	CASSEGRYTEAFF	TGTGCCAGCAGCGAAGGACGGTACACTGAAGCTTTCTTT
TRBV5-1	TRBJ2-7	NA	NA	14	CASSLRTIQDEQYF	TGCGCCAGCAGCCTTAGGACGATTCAGGACGAGCAGTACTTC
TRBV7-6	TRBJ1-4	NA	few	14	CASSMDRDGGKLFF	TGTGCCAGCAGCATGGACCGCGACGGTGGAAAACTGTTTTTT
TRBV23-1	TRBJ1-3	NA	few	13	CASSQHRWNTIYF	TGCGCCAGCAGTCAACACAGGTGGAACACCATATATTTT
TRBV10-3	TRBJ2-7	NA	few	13	CAISGTIYYEQYF	TGTGCCATCAGTGGGACTATCTACTACGAGCAGTACTTC
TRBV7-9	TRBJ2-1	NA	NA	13	CASSPPASNEQFF	TGTGCCAGCAGCCCCCCCGCTAGCAATGAGCAGTTCTTC
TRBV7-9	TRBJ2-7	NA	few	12	CASSKYRYEQYF	TGTGCCAGCAGCAAATACCGCTACGAGCAGTACTTC
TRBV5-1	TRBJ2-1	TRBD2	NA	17	CASSLAGASGSRNEQFF	TGCGCCAGCAGCTTGGCCGGGGCTAGCGGGAGCCGCAATGAGCAGTTCTTC
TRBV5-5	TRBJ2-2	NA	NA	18	CASSLGGARSLNTGELFF	TGTGCCAGCAGCTTGGGCGGGGCCCGTTCTTTAAACACCGGGGAGCTGTTTTTT
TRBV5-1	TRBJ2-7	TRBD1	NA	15	CASSAPDRPSYEQYF	TGCGCCAGCAGCGCTCCGGACAGGCCCTCCTACGAGCAGTACTTC
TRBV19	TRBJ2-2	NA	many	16	CASSIWQGTNTGELFF	TGTGCCAGTAGTATCTGGCAGGGAACGAACACCGGGGAGCTGTTTTTT
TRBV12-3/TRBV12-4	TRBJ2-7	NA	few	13	CASSFWPGDEQYF	TGTGCCAGCAGTTTCTGGCCGGGGGACGAGCAGTACTTC
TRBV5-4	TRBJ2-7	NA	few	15	CASSLVSGRTYEQYF	TGTGCCAGCAGCTTGGTGTCAGGGAGGACTTACGAGCAGTACTTC
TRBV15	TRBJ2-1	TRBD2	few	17	CATSRDLGLAGVDEQFF	TGTGCCACCAGCAGAGATTTGGGTCTAGCGGGAGTGGATGAGCAGTTCTTC
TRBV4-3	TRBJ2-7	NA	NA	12	CARSQGWDEQYF	TGCGCCAGAAGCCAAGGTTGGGACGAGCAGTACTTC
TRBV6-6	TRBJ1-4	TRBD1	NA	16	CASSFPDRASDEKLFF	TGTGCCAGCAGTTTCCCGGACAGGGCTTCCGATGAAAAACTGTTTTTT
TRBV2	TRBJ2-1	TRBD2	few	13	CASRIAGGVEQFF	TGTGCCAGCCGAATAGCGGGAGGGGTTGAGCAGTTCTTC
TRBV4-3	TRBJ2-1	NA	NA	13	CASSQWGVAEQFF	TGCGCCAGCAGCCAGTGGGGGGTGGCTGAGCAGTTCTTC
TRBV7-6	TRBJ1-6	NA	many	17	CASSLVEGVLENSPLHF	TGTGCCAGCAGCTTAGTGGAGGGAGTGCTTGAGAATTCACCCCTCCACTTT
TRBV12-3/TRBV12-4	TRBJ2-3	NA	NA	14	CAGSPVGPTDTQYF	TGTGCCGGCAGCCCAGTAGGGCCCACAGATACGCAGTATTTT
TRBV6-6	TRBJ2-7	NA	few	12	CASTQGSYEQYF	TGTGCCAGCACACAGGGCTCCTACGAGCAGTACTTC
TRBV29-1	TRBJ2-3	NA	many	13	CSVEGGQADTQYF	TGCAGCGTTGAAGGGGGGCAAGCAGATACGCAGTATTTT
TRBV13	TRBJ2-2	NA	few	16	CASSFLGQGGTGELFF	TGTGCCAGCAGCTTCCTAGGGCAGGGAGGCACCGGGGAGCTGTTTTTT
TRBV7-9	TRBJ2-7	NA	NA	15	CASSFSTRGPYEQYF	TGTGCCAGCAGCTTTTCGACTAGAGGCCCATACGAGCAGTACTTC
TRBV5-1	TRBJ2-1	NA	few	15	CASSLNRDFYNEQFF	TGCGCCAGCAGCTTAAACCGGGACTTCTACAATGAGCAGTTCTTC
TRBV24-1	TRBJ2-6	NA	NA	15	CATSDQTSGANVLTF	TGTGCCACCAGTGACCAGACCTCTGGGGCCAACGTCCTGACTTTC
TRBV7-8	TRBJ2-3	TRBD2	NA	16	CASSRMGLSFTDTQYF	TGTGCCAGCAGCCGAATGGGACTATCCTTTACAGATACGCAGTATTTT
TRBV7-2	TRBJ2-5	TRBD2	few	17	CASSLGRAGTREETQYF	TGTGCCAGCAGCTTAGGCCGAGCCGGGACTAGGGAAGAGACCCAGTACTTC
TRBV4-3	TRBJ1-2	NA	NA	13	CASSQEGSYGYTF	TGCGCCAGCAGCCAAGAGGGGTCGTATGGCTACACCTTC
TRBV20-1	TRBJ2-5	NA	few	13	CSARVRGEETQYF	TGCAGTGCTAGAGTTAGGGGGGAAGAGACCCAGTACTTC
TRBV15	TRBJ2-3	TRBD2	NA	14	CATSRAGAADTQYF	TGTGCCACCAGCAGGGCGGGAGCGGCAGATACGCAGTATTTT
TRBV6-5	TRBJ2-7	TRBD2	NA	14	CASSSTSGVHEQYF	TGTGCCAGCAGTTCTACTAGCGGGGTGCACGAGCAGTACTTC
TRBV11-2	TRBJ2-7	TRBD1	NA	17	CASSLSAGTGPGYEQYF	TGTGCCAGCAGCCTATCCGCCGGGACAGGCCCCGGTTACGAGCAGTACTTC